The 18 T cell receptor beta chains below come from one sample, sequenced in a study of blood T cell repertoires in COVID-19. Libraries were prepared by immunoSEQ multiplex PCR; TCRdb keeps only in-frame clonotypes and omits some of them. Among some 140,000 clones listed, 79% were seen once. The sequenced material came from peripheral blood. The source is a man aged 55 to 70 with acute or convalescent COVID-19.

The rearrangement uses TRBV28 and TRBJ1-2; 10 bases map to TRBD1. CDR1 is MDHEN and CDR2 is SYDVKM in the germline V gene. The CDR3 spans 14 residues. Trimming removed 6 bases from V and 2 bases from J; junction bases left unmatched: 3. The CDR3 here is CASSLTGGNYGYTF. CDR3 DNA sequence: TGTGCCAGCAGCCTGACAGGGGGCAACTATGGCTACACCTTC.

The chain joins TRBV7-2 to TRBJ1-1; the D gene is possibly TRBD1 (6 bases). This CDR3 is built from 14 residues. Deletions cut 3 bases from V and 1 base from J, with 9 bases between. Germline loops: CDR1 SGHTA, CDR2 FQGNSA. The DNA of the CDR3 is TGTGCCAGCAGCTTTACAGGGCCGAACACTGAAGCTTTCTTT. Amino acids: CASSFTGPNTEAFF. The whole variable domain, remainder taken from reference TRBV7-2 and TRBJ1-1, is GAGVSQSPSNKVTEKGKDVELRCDPISGHTALYWYRQSLGQGLEFLIYFQGNSAPDKSGLPSDRFSAERTGGSVSTLTIQRTQQEDSAVYLCASSFTGPNTEAFFGQGTRLTVV.

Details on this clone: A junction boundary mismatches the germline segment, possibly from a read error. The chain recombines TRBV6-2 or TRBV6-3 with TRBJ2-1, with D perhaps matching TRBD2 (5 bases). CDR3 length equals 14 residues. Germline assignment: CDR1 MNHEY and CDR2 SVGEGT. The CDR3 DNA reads TGTGCCAGCAGCTTAGACCACCTGTCGGGATTGGTGCTCTTC. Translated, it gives CASSLDHLSGLVLF.

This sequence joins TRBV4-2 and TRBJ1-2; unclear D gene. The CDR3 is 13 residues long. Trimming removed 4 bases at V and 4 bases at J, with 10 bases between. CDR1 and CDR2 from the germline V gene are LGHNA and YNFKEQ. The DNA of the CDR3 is TGTGCCAGCAGCCGGGAGGTCCCCTATGGCTACACCTTC. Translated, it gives CASSREVPYGYTF.

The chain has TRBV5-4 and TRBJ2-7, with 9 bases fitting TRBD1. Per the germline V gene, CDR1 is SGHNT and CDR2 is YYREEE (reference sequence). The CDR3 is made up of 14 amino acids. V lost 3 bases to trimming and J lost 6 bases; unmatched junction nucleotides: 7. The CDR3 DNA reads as TGTGCCAGCAGCTCCGGAACAGGGGGCGCCGAGCAGTACTTC. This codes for CASSSGTGGAEQYF.

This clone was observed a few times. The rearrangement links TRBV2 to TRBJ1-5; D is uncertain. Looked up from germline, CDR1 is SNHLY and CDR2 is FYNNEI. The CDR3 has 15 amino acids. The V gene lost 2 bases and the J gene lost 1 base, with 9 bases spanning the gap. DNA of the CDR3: TGTGCCAGCAGTGAAATGGGAGGGAGCAATCAGCCCCAGCATTTT. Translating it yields CASSEMGGSNQPQHF.

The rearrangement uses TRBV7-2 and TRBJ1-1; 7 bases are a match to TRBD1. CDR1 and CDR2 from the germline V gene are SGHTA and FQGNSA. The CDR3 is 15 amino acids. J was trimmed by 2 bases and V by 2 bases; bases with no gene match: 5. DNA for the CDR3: TGTGCCAGCAGCTTACAGCGACAGGGCAACACTGAAGCTTTCTTT. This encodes CASSLQRQGNTEAFF.

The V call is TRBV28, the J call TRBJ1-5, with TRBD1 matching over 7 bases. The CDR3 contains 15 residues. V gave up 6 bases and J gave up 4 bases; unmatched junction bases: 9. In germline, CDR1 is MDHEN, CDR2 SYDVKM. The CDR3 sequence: CASRASTGPNQPQHF. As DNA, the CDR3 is TGTGCCAGCAGGGCCTCGACAGGGCCGAATCAGCCCCAGCATTTT. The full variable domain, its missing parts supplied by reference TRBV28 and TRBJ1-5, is DVKVTQSSRYLVKRTGEKVFLECVQDMDHENMFWYRQDPGLGLRLIYFSYDVKMKEKGDIPEGYSVSREKKERFSLILESASTNQTSMYLCASRASTGPNQPQHFGDGTRLSIL.

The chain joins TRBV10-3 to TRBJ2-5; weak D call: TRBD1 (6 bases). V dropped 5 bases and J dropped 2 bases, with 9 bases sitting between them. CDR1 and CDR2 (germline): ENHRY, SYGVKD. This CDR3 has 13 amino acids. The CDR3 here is CAISLQGQETQYF. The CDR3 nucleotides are TGTGCCATCAGTCTACAGGGTCAAGAGACCCAGTACTTC.

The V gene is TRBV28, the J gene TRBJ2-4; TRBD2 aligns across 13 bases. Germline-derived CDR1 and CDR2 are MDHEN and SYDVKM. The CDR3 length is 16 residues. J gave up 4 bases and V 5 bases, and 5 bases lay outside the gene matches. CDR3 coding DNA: TGTGCCAGCAGTCCCCGGACTAGCGGGGGAAAAAACATTCAGTACTTC. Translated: CASSPRTSGGKNIQYF.

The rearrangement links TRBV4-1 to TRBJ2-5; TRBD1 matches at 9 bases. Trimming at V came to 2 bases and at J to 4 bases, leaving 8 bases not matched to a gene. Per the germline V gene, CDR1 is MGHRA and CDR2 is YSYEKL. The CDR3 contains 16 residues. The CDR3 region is CASSQTGTGNLETQYF. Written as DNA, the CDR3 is TGCGCCAGCAGCCAAACCGGGACAGGGAATTTAGAGACCCAGTACTTC.

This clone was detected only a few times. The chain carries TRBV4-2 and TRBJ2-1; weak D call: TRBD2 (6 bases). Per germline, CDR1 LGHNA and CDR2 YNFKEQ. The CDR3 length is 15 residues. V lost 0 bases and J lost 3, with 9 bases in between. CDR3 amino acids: CASSQDGGNYNEQFF. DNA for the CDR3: TGTGCCAGCAGCCAAGATGGCGGGAACTACAATGAGCAGTTCTTC.

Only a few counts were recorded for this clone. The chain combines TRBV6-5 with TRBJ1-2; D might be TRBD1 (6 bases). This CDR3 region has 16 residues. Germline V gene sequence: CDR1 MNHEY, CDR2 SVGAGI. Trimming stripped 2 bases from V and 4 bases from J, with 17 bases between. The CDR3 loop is CASSYRGARDSYGYTF. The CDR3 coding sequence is TGTGCCAGCAGTTACCGGGGGGCGAGAGATAGCTATGGCTACACCTTC.

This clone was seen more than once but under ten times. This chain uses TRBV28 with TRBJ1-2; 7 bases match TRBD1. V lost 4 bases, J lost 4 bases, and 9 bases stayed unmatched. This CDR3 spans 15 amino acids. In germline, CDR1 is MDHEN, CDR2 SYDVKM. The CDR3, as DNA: TGTGCCAGCAGTTCGATTGACAGGGCTTCCTATGGCTACACCTTC. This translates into CASSSIDRASYGYTF.

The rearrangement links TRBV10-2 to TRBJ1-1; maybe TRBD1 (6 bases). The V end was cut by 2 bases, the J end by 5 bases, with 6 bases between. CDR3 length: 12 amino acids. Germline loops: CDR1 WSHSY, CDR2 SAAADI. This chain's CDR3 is CASSERGTEAFF. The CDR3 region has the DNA TGCGCCAGCAGTGAGAGGGGGACTGAAGCTTTCTTT.

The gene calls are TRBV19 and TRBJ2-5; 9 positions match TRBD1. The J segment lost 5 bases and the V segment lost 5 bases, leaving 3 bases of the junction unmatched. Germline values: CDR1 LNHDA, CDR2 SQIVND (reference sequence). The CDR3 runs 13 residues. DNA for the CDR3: TGTGCCAGTAGTGGGACAGGGACGGAGACCCAGTACTTC. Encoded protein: CASSGTGTETQYF.

CDR3 protein: CASSGGTELSYEQYF. CDR3 nucleotide sequence: TGTGCCAGCAGTGGCGGGACGGAGCTCTCCTACGAGCAGTACTTC. V is TRBV2 and J is TRBJ2-7; perhaps TRBD2 as D (6 bases). The germline CDR1 and CDR2 sequences are SNHLY and FYNNEI. The ends were cut back, 4 bases at V and 0 bases at J, with 13 bases in the middle. This CDR3 region has 15 residues.

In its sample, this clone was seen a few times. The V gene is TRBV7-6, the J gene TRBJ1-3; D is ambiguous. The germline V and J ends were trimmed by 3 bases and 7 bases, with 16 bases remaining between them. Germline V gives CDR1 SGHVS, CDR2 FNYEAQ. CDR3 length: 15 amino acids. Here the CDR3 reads CASSFGPNSHNTIYF. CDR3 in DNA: TGTGCCAGCAGCTTTGGGCCAAACTCGCACAACACCATATATTTT.